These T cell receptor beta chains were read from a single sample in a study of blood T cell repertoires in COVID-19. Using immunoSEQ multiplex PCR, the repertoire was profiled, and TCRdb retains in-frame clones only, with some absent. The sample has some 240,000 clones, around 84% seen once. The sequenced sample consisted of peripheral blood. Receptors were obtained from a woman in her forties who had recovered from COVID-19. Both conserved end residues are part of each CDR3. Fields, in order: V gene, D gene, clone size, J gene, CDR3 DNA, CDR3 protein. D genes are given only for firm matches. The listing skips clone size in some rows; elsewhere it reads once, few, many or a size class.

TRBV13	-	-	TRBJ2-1	TGTGCCAGCAGCTTAGACTCCGGGACTCCACTAAATGAGCAGTTCTTC	CASSLDSGTPLNEQFF
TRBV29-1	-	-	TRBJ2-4	TGCAGCGTTGTGGACTTAGCCAAAAACATTCAGTACTTC	CSVVDLAKNIQYF
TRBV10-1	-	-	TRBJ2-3	TGCGCCAGCAGCCAGGACACAGATACGCAGTATTTT	CASSQDTDTQYF
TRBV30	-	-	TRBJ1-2	TGTGCCTGGAGGGCCCTCCTTTATGGCTACACCTTC	CAWRALLYGYTF
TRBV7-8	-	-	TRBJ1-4	TGTGCCAGCAGCTTATCCGTCTACGAGAATGAAAAACTGTTTTTT	CASSLSVYENEKLFF
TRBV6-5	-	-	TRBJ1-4	TGTGCCAGCAGGTTACAGGCTAGGGATGAAAAACTGTTTTTT	CASRLQARDEKLFF
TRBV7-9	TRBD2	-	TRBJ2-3	TGTGCCAGCAGCGCCGGACTAGCGATGGATACGCAGTATTTT	CASSAGLAMDTQYF
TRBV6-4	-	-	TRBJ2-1	TGTGCCAGCTCGGACTCCCCAAGGAATGAGCAGTTCTTC	CASSDSPRNEQFF
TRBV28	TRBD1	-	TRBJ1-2	TGTGCCAGCGACAGGGGCTCAAACTATGGCTACACCTTC	CASDRGSNYGYTF
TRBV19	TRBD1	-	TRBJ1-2	TGTGCCAGTAGTATGCGACAGGGAATGGTTGGCTACACCTTC	CASSMRQGMVGYTF
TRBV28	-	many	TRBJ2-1	TGTGCCAGCAGTCCCGGAACAGCTGACTACAATGAGCAGTTCTTC	CASSPGTADYNEQFF
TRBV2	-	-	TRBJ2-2	TGTGCCAGCAGTCTCAGTCGAGGGATCACCGGGGAGCTGTTTTTT	CASSLSRGITGELFF
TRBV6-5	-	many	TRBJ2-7	TGTGCCAGCAGTTACTCACGAGCCTACGAGCAGTACTTC	CASSYSRAYEQYF
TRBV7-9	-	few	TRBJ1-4	TGTGCCAGCAGCCGCCTTCTCACTGCGGATGAAAAACTGTTTTTT	CASSRLLTADEKLFF
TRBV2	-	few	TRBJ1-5	TGTGCCAGCAGTGATGGCGGTCAGCCCCAGCATTTT	CASSDGGQPQHF
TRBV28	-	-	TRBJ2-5	TGTGCCAGCAGTGAGCCTCAGGGGAAAGAGACCCAGTACTTC	CASSEPQGKETQYF
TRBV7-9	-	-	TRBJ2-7	TGTGCCAGCAGCTTAGGTGGAGGGGTTGGCGAGCAGTACTTC	CASSLGGGVGEQYF
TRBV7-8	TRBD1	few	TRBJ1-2	TGTGCCAGCAGCTTATTCCAGGGGGATGGCTACACCTTC	CASSLFQGDGYTF
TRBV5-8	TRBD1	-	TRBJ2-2	TGTGCCAGCAGCTCAGACAGGGTGGCGAACACCGGGGAGCTGTTTTTT	CASSSDRVANTGELFF
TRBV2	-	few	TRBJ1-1	TGTGCCAGCAGCAACGCAGGGTTCGCTGAAGCTTTCTTT	CASSNAGFAEAFF
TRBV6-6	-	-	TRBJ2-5	TGTGCCAGCAGTTACGTGGGAGTTGGTGGCCAAGAGACCCAGTACTTC	CASSYVGVGGQETQYF
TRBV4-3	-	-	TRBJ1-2	TGCGCCAGCAGCCAAGATGTCCTATCAGGGGACGTCCATTTCGGCTACACCTTC	CASSQDVLSGDVHFGYTF
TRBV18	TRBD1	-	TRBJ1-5	TGTGCCAGCTCACACGCGCGGACAGGGTTGGGGAGCAATCAGCCCCAGCATTTT	CASSHARTGLGSNQPQHF
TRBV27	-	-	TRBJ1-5	TGTGCCAGCAGGCTGACAGGAAATCAGCCCCAGCATTTT	CASRLTGNQPQHF
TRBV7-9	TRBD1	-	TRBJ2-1	TGTGCCAGCAGCTTGGACAGGAGCGATGAGCAGTTCTTC	CASSLDRSDEQFF
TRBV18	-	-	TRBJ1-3	TGTGCCAGCTCACCGCGGACATCGAGCTCTGGAAACACCATATATTTT	CASSPRTSSSGNTIYF
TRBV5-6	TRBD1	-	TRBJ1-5	TGTGCCAGCAGTCTACAGGGGGCTCGGCAGCCCCAGCATTTT	CASSLQGARQPQHF
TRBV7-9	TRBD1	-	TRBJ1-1	TGTGCCAGCAGCTTAGCGCTCAGGGGGCACACTGAAGCTTTCTTT	CASSLALRGHTEAFF
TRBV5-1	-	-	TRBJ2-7	TGCGCCAGCAGCCTGGGCGCCTACGAGCAGTACTTC	CASSLGAYEQYF
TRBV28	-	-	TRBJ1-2	TGTGCCAGCAGTTTAAGAGCAGGGTGGTCCCGTCAATATGGCTACACCTTC	CASSLRAGWSRQYGYTF
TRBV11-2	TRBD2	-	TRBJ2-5	TGTGCCAGCAACCCCGCGGGGGGAGTCCAAGAGACCCAGTACTTC	CASNPAGGVQETQYF
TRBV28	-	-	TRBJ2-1	TGTGCCAGCAGCCCCGGCGGGTTACAGTTCTTC	CASSPGGLQFF
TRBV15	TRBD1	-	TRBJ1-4	TGTGCCACCAAGACAGGGTCTGCAACTAATGAAAAACTGTTTTTT	CATKTGSATNEKLFF
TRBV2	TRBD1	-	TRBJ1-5	TGTGCCAGCAGGCCAGGGGGCCAAGGGCAGCCCCAGCATTTT	CASRPGGQGQPQHF
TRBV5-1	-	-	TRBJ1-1	TGCGCCAGCAGCTCCGGGTCGACGAACACTGAAGCTTTCTTT	CASSSGSTNTEAFF
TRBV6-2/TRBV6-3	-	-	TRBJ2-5	TGTGCCAGCAGTTACGAGGACTCCCGCCAAGAGACCCAGTACTTC	CASSYEDSRQETQYF
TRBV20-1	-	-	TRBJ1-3	TGCAGTGCTAGTTCAGGGGACTCTGGAAACACCATATATTTT	CSASSGDSGNTIYF
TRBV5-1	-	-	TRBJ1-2	TGCGCCAGCAGCTCGGACACAGTAGAGTATGGCTACACCTTC	CASSSDTVEYGYTF
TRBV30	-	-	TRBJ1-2	TGTGCCTGGAACCCGGGAATGGGAGAGGGCTACACCTTC	CAWNPGMGEGYTF
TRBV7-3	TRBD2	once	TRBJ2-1	TGTGCCAGCAGCTTAGGGGGGGACCTATACAATGAGCAGTTCTTC	CASSLGGDLYNEQFF
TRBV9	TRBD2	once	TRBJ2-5	TGTGCCAGCAGCGTAGGAGCGGGGGGCAGGGGAGAGACCCAGTACTTC	CASSVGAGGRGETQYF
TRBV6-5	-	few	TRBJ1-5	TGTGCCAGCAGTTACTCGACAGATTTAGGGCAGCCCCAGCATTTT	CASSYSTDLGQPQHF
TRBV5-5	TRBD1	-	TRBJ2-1	TGTGCCAGCAGCTGGGGGACAGGGAACTACAATGAGCAGTTCTTC	CASSWGTGNYNEQFF
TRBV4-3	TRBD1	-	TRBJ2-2	TGCGCCAGCAGCCAGGGACAGTCCTCGAACACCGGGGAGCTGTTTTTT	CASSQGQSSNTGELFF
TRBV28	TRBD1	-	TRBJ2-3	TGTGCCAGCAGTTTAGGGGACAGGGGCACAGATACGCAGTATTTT	CASSLGDRGTDTQYF
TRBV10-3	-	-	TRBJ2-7	TGTGCCATCGCTGCTCAGGGTGAGACCTACGAGCAGTACTTC	CAIAAQGETYEQYF
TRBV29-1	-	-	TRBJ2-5	TGCAGCGTTGATTCTGGGGCTTTTCGTCAAGAGACCCAGTACTTC	CSVDSGAFRQETQYF
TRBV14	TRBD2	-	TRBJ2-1	TGTGCCAGCAGCCTTATCGGGGGGGCATCTGGTGGTGAGCAGTTCTTC	CASSLIGGASGGEQFF
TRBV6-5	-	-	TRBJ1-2	TGTGCCAGCAGGGACCTCGGGGGGTTTGGCTACACCTTC	CASRDLGGFGYTF
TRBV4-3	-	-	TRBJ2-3	TGCGCCAGCAGCCAAGACATGACAGGAACCCGACCGGCAGCAGATACGCAGTATTTT	CASSQDMTGTRPAADTQYF
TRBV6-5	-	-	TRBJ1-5	TGTGCCAGCAGTTACGGCATGACCCAGCATTTT	CASSYGMTQHF
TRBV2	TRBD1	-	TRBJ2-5	TGTGCCAGCAACGGACAGGCCCAAGAGACCCAGTACTTC	CASNGQAQETQYF
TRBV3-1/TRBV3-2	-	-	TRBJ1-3	TGTGCCAGCAGGCTAAACAGGGGAAACACCATATATTTT	CASRLNRGNTIYF